The clone carrying this T cell receptor beta chain turned up a few times. Antigen: not known. Measured with immunoSEQ multiplex PCR; TCRdb has only the in-frame clones, and not every one. The sample holds some 48,000 clones, over 60% seen once. The source of the sample is a study of PD-1 blockade in mismatch repair-deficient tumors. General study results and limits: Tumor-resident clones, often undetectable pretreatment in blood, expanded then contracted after pembrolizumab.

A few pembrolizumab responders had their TCRs sequenced. The source of this sequence is an adult with mismatch repair-deficient cancer. Sequencing used PBMCs, obtained before pembrolizumab treatment.

The CDR3: CASSLGSASGSSRDNEQFF. Here the CDR3 DNA reads TGTGCCAGCAGCTTAGGATCGGCTAGCGGGAGTTCACGGGACAATGAGCAGTTCTTC. The V gene is TRBV11-3, the J gene TRBJ2-1, with 10 bases fitting TRBD2. The CDR3 consists of 19 residues. Germline V gene data show CDR1 as SGHNT and CDR2 as YENEEA. V shed 1 base and J 5 bases; nucleotides not matched to a gene: 14. The variable domain in full, completed from reference TRBV11-3 and TRBJ2-1, reads EAGVVQSPRYKIIEKKQPVAFWCNPISGHNTLYWYLQNLGQGPELLIRYENEEAVDDSQLPKDRFSAERLKGVDSTLKIQPAELGDSAVYLCASSLGSASGSSRDNEQFFGPGTRLTVL.